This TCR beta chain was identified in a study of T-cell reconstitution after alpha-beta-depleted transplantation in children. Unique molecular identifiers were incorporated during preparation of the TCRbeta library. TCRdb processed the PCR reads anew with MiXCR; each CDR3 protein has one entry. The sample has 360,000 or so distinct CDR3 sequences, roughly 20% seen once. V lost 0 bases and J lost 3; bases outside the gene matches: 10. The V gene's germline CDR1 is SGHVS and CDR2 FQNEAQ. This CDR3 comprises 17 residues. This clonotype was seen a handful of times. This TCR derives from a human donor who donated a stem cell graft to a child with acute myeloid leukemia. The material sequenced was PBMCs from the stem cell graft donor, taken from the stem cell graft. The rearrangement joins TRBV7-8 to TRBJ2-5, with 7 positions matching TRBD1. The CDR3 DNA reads TGTGCCAGCAGCTTAGCGCCCGACAGGGTGACGGAAGAGACCCAGTACTTC. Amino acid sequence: CASSLAPDRVTEETQYF. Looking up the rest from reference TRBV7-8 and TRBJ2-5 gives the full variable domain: GAGVSQSPRYKVAKRGQDVALRCDPISGHVSLFWYQQALGQGPEFLTYFQNEAQLDKSGLPSDRFFAERPEGSVSTLKIQRTQQEDSAVYLCASSLAPDRVTEETQYFGPGTRLLVL.